These 9 T cell receptor beta chains share one sample of origin, sequenced in a study of shared clonotypes between healthy human individuals. Profiling relied on immunoSEQ multiplex PCR, and the TCRdb table lists in-frame clones only, not all of them. The table includes approximately 2,300,000 clones, around 90% detected once. Source material: naive CD4+ T cells from PBMCs. Subset indicated: CD45RA+ positively selected. The origin of the receptors is a man between 18 and 35 years old in good health. Some clones in this sample may be carry-over from other donors' samples.

This clone was seen only once. The rearrangement links TRBV30 to TRBJ2-3; D is ambiguous. The V gene lost 1 base and the J gene lost 4 bases, with 21 bases spanning the gap. Germline CDR1 GTSNPN, CDR2 SVGIG (reference sequence). The CDR3 contains 17 residues. The CDR3 protein is CAWSATHWKNRPDTQYF. The CDR3 nucleotides are TGTGCCTGGAGTGCTACCCATTGGAAGAATCGGCCAGATACGCAGTATTTT.

About this clone: The identical CDR3 is also encoded by other nucleotide sequences in the sample. This chain links TRBV5-1 with TRBJ2-7, with D unresolved. The CDR3 has 13 residues. V was cut by 0 bases and J by 0 bases, with 4 bases left in between. The germline gives CDR1 SGHRS, CDR2 YFSETQ. The DNA for the CDR3 is TGCGCCAGCAGCTTGGTTGGCTCCTACGAGCAGTACTTC. Residues: CASSLVGSYEQYF.

The chain joins TRBV7-8 to TRBJ1-1, with D maybe TRBD1 (5 bases). The CDR3 totals 13 residues. Trimming took 5 bases from V and 4 from J, leaving 11 bases between them. Germline V gives CDR1 SGHVS, CDR2 FQNEAQ. CDR3 bases: TGTGCCAGCAGCCCCCAGGGTCCCACTGAAGCTTTCTTT. Protein sequence: CASSPQGPTEAFF. Full variable domain (missing parts from reference TRBV7-8 and TRBJ1-1): GAGVSQSPRYKVAKRGQDVALRCDPISGHVSLFWYQQALGQGPEFLTYFQNEAQLDKSGLPSDRFFAERPEGSVSTLKIQRTQQEDSAVYLCASSPQGPTEAFFGQGTRLTVV.

The chain couples TRBV28 to TRBJ2-3; possible D gene TRBD1, 5 bases. V was shortened by 4 bases and J by 2 bases, with 22 bases between the two germline ends. Germline CDR1 MDHEN, CDR2 SYDVKM. This CDR3 is built from 18 residues. The CDR3 sequence: CASSSPGWGPSTTDTQYF. In DNA, the CDR3 is TGTGCCAGCAGTTCTCCTGGGTGGGGCCCTTCTACCACAGATACGCAGTATTTT.

CDR3 in amino acids: CASSLVWGKDNEQFF. Here the CDR3 DNA reads TGTGCCAGCAGCTTAGTTTGGGGTAAGGACAATGAGCAGTTCTTC. The V call is TRBV7-2, the J call TRBJ2-1; D is unresolved. Trimming pared 1 base from V and 5 bases from J, leaving 12 bases between. Germline values: CDR1 SGHTA, CDR2 FQGNSA. CDR3 size: 15 residues.

The rearrangement links TRBV27 to TRBJ2-3; D remains ambiguous. CDR1 is MNHEY and CDR2 is SMNVEV in the germline V gene (reference sequence). The CDR3 has 16 residues. The V and J ends lost 2 bases and 0 bases respectively, with 12 bases between them. The DNA for the CDR3 is TGTGCCAGCAGTTTACTGGCACGGGCGAGCACAGATACGCAGTATTTT. Translated: CASSLLARASTDTQYF.

Of note for this clone: The same CDR3 also results from other DNA sequences found in this sample. The chain joins TRBV28 to TRBJ1-2; D is unresolved. The V end was cut by 4 bases, the J end by 2 bases, with 2 bases between. CDR1 and CDR2 (germline): MDHEN, SYDVKM. The CDR3 sequence is 11 residues long. The CDR3 nucleotides are TGTGCCAGCAGTTACAACTATGGCTACACCTTC. Protein: CASSYNYGYTF.

This clone is a singleton in its sample. The V call is TRBV13, the J call TRBJ2-7, with a possible D match to TRBD2 (6 bases). Germline loops: CDR1 PRHDT, CDR2 FYEKMQ (reference sequence). Trimming removed 0 bases from V and 0 bases from J, with 15 bases in between. This CDR3 is 17 amino acids long. In DNA, the CDR3 is TGTGCCAGCAGCTTAGGTTGGGGGGAAGCAGCCTCCTACGAGCAGTACTTC. It specifies CASSLGWGEAASYEQYF.

The V call is TRBV18, the J call TRBJ1-1; D possibly corresponds to TRBD1 (5 bases). V lost 2 bases and J lost 5, with 15 bases in between. The V gene's germline CDR1 is KGHSH and CDR2 LQKENI. This CDR3 has 15 residues. CDR3 loop: CASSPMPGSLTEAFF. The CDR3 DNA follows: TGTGCCAGCTCACCAATGCCAGGGAGTCTGACTGAAGCTTTCTTT. Variable domain in full (rest from reference TRBV18 and TRBJ1-1): NAGVMQNPRHLVRRRGQEARLRCSPMKGHSHVYWYRQLPEEGLKFMVYLQKENIIDESGMPKERFSAEFPKEGPSILRIQQVVRGDSAAYFCASSPMPGSLTEAFFGQGTRLTVV.